What follows describes a single TCR beta chain. No antigen is known for it. Base qualities were left out, and no much larger clone turns up one base away. PBMC libraries used mostly roughly 500 ng of input genomic DNA for deep sequencing, with six replicates per sample. The immunoSEQ hsTCRbeta kit was used to prepare TCRbeta libraries, following the manufacturer's instructions. Sequencing of the completed libraries took place using an Illumina NovaSeq 6000 S4 flow cell after they had been pooled to approximately 3.3 nM. Per the original workflow: The immunoSEQ Analyzer was used for raw data preprocessing and quality control. The analysis was restricted to productive rearrangements, with each unique CDR3 amino acid sequence defining a clonotype. Using the R package tcR, the researchers computed the Gini-Simpson index as their estimate of repertoire clonality. Gini indices were compared with Student's t test, and associations with tumor size change were assessed by Pearson correlation. Held by TCRdb, this immuneACCESS table contains in-frame sequences only and omits some clones. Under half of the omission traces to an unresolved V gene where checked; the cause of the rest is unknown. The V and J calls and clone size are taken from that table; D and trimming were inferred from the DNA. This sample gives about 6,900 clones in total; about 80% of them show up just once. The top ten clonotypes cover more than 2.5% of the sample.

The time point label for this specimen denotes: before neoadjuvant nivolumab. Patients were newly diagnosed with stage II-IVA oral cavity squamous cell carcinoma and had received no prior systemic or radiation treatment. The cohort was composed of patients with HPV-negative, locally advanced oral cavity squamous cell carcinoma. Peripheral blood mononuclear cells were analyzed directly, without maintenance or expansion in culture. Samples came from a longitudinal correlative study of a single-arm phase II trial of neoadjuvant nivolumab in oral cavity squamous cell carcinoma. Subject-matched pre- and post-treatment PBMCs and tumors from three responders and three non-responders underwent genomic DNA-based TCRbeta sequencing. Peripheral blood mononuclear cells were collected before nivolumab treatment and were collected again after treatment, at the time of surgery. The Maxwell RSC DNA from Cells kit was used to extract genomic DNA from PBMCs.

Inclusive of the bounding cysteine and phenylalanine, the CDR3 is 18 residues long. Only the CDR3 DNA is retained, 54 bases long and in frame from the first base. Germline trimming amounts to 1 base on V and 7 bases on J, with 13 as the count of junction bases outside the gene matches. Via the germline V gene (reference sequence), CDR1 is LNHDA and CDR2 SQIVND. This sample is drawn from a study of neoadjuvant anti-PD-1 for oral cavity cancer (dated by TCRdb to about 2021). As for the study more broadly: Three to four biweekly doses of nivolumab at 3 mg/kg were mostly administered to patients before curative-intent surgical resection. A fourth nivolumab dose was given around day 43 to patients without progression, and definitive surgical resection was performed in those patients on days 50-56. There were more than 10 patients in the parent correlative cohort, and the response rate was 30% to 35%. Patients with complete response, partial response or stable disease by RECIST 1.1 were defined as responders, whereas patients with progression were defined as non-responders. Study-wide conclusions, independent of this receptor: The TCR analyses had only a few patients in each response group, and the authors called for validation in larger cohorts. A higher pretreatment blood Treg/Th17 ratio correlated with both higher pretreatment blood TCRbeta clonality and lower post-treatment tumor TCRbeta clonality. Within PBMCs, T cell clonality (Gini index) was significantly higher in non-responders than responders after neoadjuvant nivolumab.

Recombination linked TRBV19 to TRBJ1-5; 10 central bases correspond to TRBD1. The source is a person between 40 and 79 years old with oral cavity squamous cell carcinoma. The input for sequencing was PBMCs, taken before nivolumab (anti-PD-1) treatment. The nucleotide sequence reads as follows: TGTGCCAGTAGTATAGTGTGGGACAGGGGTTTACCAGGGCAGCCCCAGCATTTT. This gives the protein CASSIVWDRGLPGQPQHF.